This is a list of T cell receptor beta chains from one sample in a study of beta chain features in type 1 diabetes. Profiled with immunoSEQ multiplex PCR; TCRdb holds only in-frame clones, not every one. This table has around 710,000 clones, around 12% appearing once. The sequencing sample was made of naive CD4+ T cells from blood. These TCRs come from a man aged 25 to 40 with type 1 diabetes. The CDR3 runs from the conserved cysteine through the conserved F or W. A D gene is named only where the DNA matches it firmly. Only part of the rows carry a size: once, few, many, or a class if the clone is expanded.

CDR3: CSVGTGSGANVLTF
DNA: TGCAGCGTTGGAACCGGCTCTGGGGCCAACGTCCTGACTTTC
V: TRBV29-1
J: TRBJ2-6
size: .
D: .

CDR3: CASSKGDYGYTF
DNA: TGCGCCAGCAGCAAGGGGGACTATGGCTACACCTTC
V: TRBV5-1
J: TRBJ1-2
size: .
D: .

CDR3: CASSFRDSYEQYF
DNA: TGTGCCAGCAGCTTCCGGGACAGCTACGAGCAGTACTTC
V: TRBV7-9
J: TRBJ2-7
size: .
D: TRBD1

CDR3: CSVGLTENSPLHF
DNA: TGCAGCGTTGGCCTTACGGAGAATTCACCCCTCCACTTT
V: TRBV29-1
J: TRBJ1-6
size: few
D: .

CDR3: CASSDYRGLGNIQYF
DNA: TGTGCCAGCAGTGATTATAGGGGGCTGGGGAACATTCAGTACTTC
V: TRBV25-1
J: TRBJ2-4
size: few
D: TRBD1

CDR3: CASSPYLDGNSYEQYF
DNA: TGTGCCAGCAGCCCCTACCTGGACGGGAACAGCTACGAGCAGTACTTC
V: TRBV14
J: TRBJ2-7
size: .
D: .

CDR3: CASSPKTGEAGANVLTF
DNA: TGTGCCAGCAGCCCGAAGACAGGGGAAGCTGGGGCCAACGTCCTGACTTTC
V: TRBV7-8
J: TRBJ2-6
size: .
D: TRBD1

CDR3: CASSQQGAGYGYTF
DNA: TGTGCCAGCAGCCAACAGGGGGCTGGGTATGGCTACACCTTC
V: TRBV7-2
J: TRBJ1-2
size: .
D: TRBD1

CDR3: CASTFGTGYTDTQYF
DNA: TGTGCCAGCACTTTCGGGACAGGCTACACAGATACGCAGTATTTT
V: TRBV2
J: TRBJ2-3
size: .
D: TRBD1

CDR3: CASIEDSPSGQPQHF
DNA: TGTGCCAGCATTGAGGACTCCCCGAGCGGCCAGCCCCAGCATTTT
V: TRBV28
J: TRBJ1-5
size: few
D: .

CDR3: CASSPRPGTADTQYF
DNA: TGTGCCAGCAGCCCAAGACCAGGGACCGCAGATACGCAGTATTTT
V: TRBV7-9
J: TRBJ2-3
size: few
D: .

CDR3: CAISVGLSSYNEQFF
DNA: TGTGCCATCAGTGTTGGCCTCAGCTCCTACAATGAGCAGTTCTTC
V: TRBV10-3
J: TRBJ2-1
size: few
D: .

CDR3: CASSLLGVDTQYF
DNA: TGTGCCAGCAGCCTCCTTGGGGTAGATACGCAGTATTTT
V: TRBV14
J: TRBJ2-3
size: .
D: .

CDR3: CASSLESGETQYF
DNA: TGTGCCAGCAGCTTAGAGTCAGGAGAGACCCAGTACTTC
V: TRBV7-2
J: TRBJ2-5
size: few
D: .

CDR3: CASSQRISGNTIYF
DNA: TGTGCCAGCAGCCAGCGGATCTCTGGAAACACCATATATTTT
V: TRBV14
J: TRBJ1-3
size: few
D: .

CDR3: CASSLDPGSAEKLFF
DNA: TGCGCCAGCAGCTTGGATCCGGGGTCTGCTGAAAAACTGTTTTTT
V: TRBV5-1
J: TRBJ1-4
size: .
D: .

CDR3: CASSLRTSGANVLTF
DNA: TGTGCCAGCAGCTTACGGACCTCTGGGGCCAACGTCCTGACTTTC
V: TRBV5-6
J: TRBJ2-6
size: few
D: .

CDR3: CASSWETGGGYTF
DNA: TGTGCCAGCAGCTGGGAGACAGGGGGAGGCTACACCTTC
V: TRBV5-4
J: TRBJ1-2
size: .
D: TRBD1

CDR3: CASSLIRVNEQFF
DNA: TGTGCCAGCAGCTTAATCAGGGTGAATGAGCAGTTCTTC
V: TRBV7-9
J: TRBJ2-1
size: .
D: .

CDR3: CRGWGNTEAFF
DNA: TGCAGGGGGTGGGGGAACACTGAAGCTTTCTTT
V: TRBV20-1
J: TRBJ1-1
size: .
D: .

CDR3: CASSDRAPGTDTQYF
DNA: TGTGCCAGTTCTGACAGAGCTCCAGGCACAGATACGCAGTATTTT
V: TRBV18
J: TRBJ2-3
size: few
D: .

CDR3: CASSQEGSGTGELFF
DNA: TGTGCCAGCAGCCAAGAAGGTAGCGGCACCGGGGAGCTGTTTTTT
V: TRBV4-2
J: TRBJ2-2
size: .
D: .

CDR3: CASSLGGTGTYEQYF
DNA: TGTGCCAGCAGCTTGGGTGGGACAGGGACCTACGAGCAGTACTTC
V: TRBV5-4
J: TRBJ2-7
size: .
D: TRBD1

CDR3: CAWGSFTGELFF
DNA: TGTGCCTGGGGCAGTTTCACCGGGGAGCTGTTTTTT
V: TRBV30
J: TRBJ2-2
size: few
D: .

CDR3: CASQGLPNTQYF
DNA: TGTGCCTCCCAGGGGCTGCCTAATACGCAGTATTTT
V: TRBV7-2
J: TRBJ2-3
size: few
D: .

CDR3: CASSFARGAGNTEAFF
DNA: TGTGCCAGCAGCTTCGCCCGGGGCGCGGGGAACACTGAAGCTTTCTTT
V: TRBV5-4
J: TRBJ1-1
size: few
D: .

CDR3: CASSLLRGGYNEQFF
DNA: TGTGCCAGCAGTCTTCTTCGCGGGGGATACAATGAGCAGTTCTTC
V: TRBV27
J: TRBJ2-1
size: .
D: TRBD2

CDR3: CASTAPGHTQYF
DNA: TGTGCCAGTACCGCCCCAGGGCACACGCAGTATTTT
V: TRBV19
J: TRBJ2-3
size: few
D: .

CDR3: CASSVELASYEQYF
DNA: TGTGCCAGCAGCGTAGAACTAGCATCCTACGAGCAGTACTTC
V: TRBV9
J: TRBJ2-7
size: .
D: .

CDR3: CASSPINNEQFF
DNA: TGTGCCAGCAGTCCAATTAACAATGAGCAGTTCTTC
V: TRBV9
J: TRBJ2-1
size: few
D: .

CDR3: CASSYSPRTYEQYF
DNA: TGTGCCAGCAGTTACTCACCGAGAACCTACGAGCAGTACTTC
V: TRBV6-5
J: TRBJ2-7
size: .
D: .

CDR3: CASSLDPGNTEAFF
DNA: TGTGCCAGCAGCTTGGACCCGGGGAACACTGAAGCTTTCTTT
V: TRBV7-9
J: TRBJ1-1
size: .
D: .

CDR3: CASSAQAGNTEAFF
DNA: TGTGCCAGCAGCGCCCAGGCAGGGAACACTGAAGCTTTCTTT
V: TRBV7-9
J: TRBJ1-1
size: .
D: .

CDR3: CASSLAAYEQYF
DNA: TGTGCCAGCAGCTTAGCTGCCTACGAGCAGTACTTC
V: TRBV7-2
J: TRBJ2-7
size: few
D: .

CDR3: CASSQDKREAFF
DNA: TGTGCCAGCAGCCAAGATAAACGGGAAGCTTTCTTT
V: TRBV14
J: TRBJ1-1
size: few
D: .

CDR3: CASRRSPGELFF
DNA: TGTGCCAGCAGACGGAGCCCCGGGGAGCTGTTTTTT
V: TRBV6-6
J: TRBJ2-2
size: .
D: .

CDR3: CASTLPGQGYGYTF
DNA: TGTGCCAGCACCCTCCCCGGACAGGGATACGGCTACACCTTC
V: TRBV6-1
J: TRBJ1-2
size: few
D: TRBD1

CDR3: CASSLIATGELFF
DNA: TGCGCCAGCAGCTTGATAGCCACCGGGGAGCTGTTTTTT
V: TRBV5-1
J: TRBJ2-2
size: .
D: .

CDR3: CASNTGTSAETQYF
DNA: TGCGCCAGCAATACCGGGACTAGCGCCGAGACCCAGTACTTC
V: TRBV5-1
J: TRBJ2-5
size: few
D: TRBD2

CDR3: CAWSDGYEQYF
DNA: TGTGCCTGGAGTGACGGCTACGAGCAGTACTTC
V: TRBV30
J: TRBJ2-7
size: .
D: .

CDR3: CASEQRDREKLFF
DNA: TGTGCCAGTGAGCAGAGAGATCGGGAAAAACTGTTTTTT
V: TRBV25-1
J: TRBJ1-4
size: .
D: .

CDR3: CASSSQGNQPQHF
DNA: TGTGCCAGCAGTAGCCAGGGTAATCAGCCCCAGCATTTT
V: TRBV6-5
J: TRBJ1-5
size: few
D: .

CDR3: CASSSSLAWQGRYEQYF
DNA: TGCGCCAGCAGCTCCTCGTTGGCGTGGCAGGGGAGGTACGAGCAGTACTTC
V: TRBV4-3
J: TRBJ2-7
size: .
D: .

CDR3: CASSLTGSVIPDTQYF
DNA: TGTGCCAGCAGCTTAACCGGGTCGGTGATCCCAGATACGCAGTATTTT
V: TRBV5-4
J: TRBJ2-3
size: few
D: .

CDR3: CASSVATGGPYEQYF
DNA: TGTGCCAGCAGCGTCGCCACAGGGGGTCCCTACGAGCAGTACTTC
V: TRBV9
J: TRBJ2-7
size: .
D: TRBD1

CDR3: CASRRGSGETQYF
DNA: TGTGCCAGCAGACGGGGTTCTGGGGAGACCCAGTACTTC
V: TRBV2
J: TRBJ2-5
size: few
D: .

CDR3: CASSDVEGDTQYF
DNA: TGTGCCAGCAGTGATGTCGAGGGAGATACGCAGTATTTT
V: TRBV2
J: TRBJ2-3
size: few
D: .

CDR3: CSVAVTDSYEQYF
DNA: TGCAGCGTTGCAGTCACAGACTCCTACGAGCAGTACTTC
V: TRBV29-1
J: TRBJ2-7
size: .
D: .

CDR3: CASSKEGSRAFF
DNA: TGTGCCAGTAGTAAGGAGGGTAGCCGAGCTTTCTTT
V: TRBV19
J: TRBJ1-1
size: .
D: .

CDR3: CASSLADNRFTEAFF
DNA: TGCGCCAGCAGCTTGGCCGATAATCGGTTTACGGAAGCTTTCTTT
V: TRBV5-1
J: TRBJ1-1
size: .
D: .

CDR3: CASSSPGTGSSYEQYF
DNA: TGTGCCAGCAGCTCTCCAGGGACAGGTAGCTCCTACGAGCAGTACTTC
V: TRBV7-9
J: TRBJ2-7
size: .
D: TRBD1

CDR3: CAPKGRGKNTGELFF
DNA: TGTGCCCCCAAAGGAAGAGGGAAGAACACCGGGGAGCTGTTTTTT
V: TRBV25-1
J: TRBJ2-2
size: few
D: .

CDR3: CASSLLTGWQLNYGYTF
DNA: TGTGCCAGCAGCTTATTAACAGGGTGGCAACTTAACTATGGCTACACCTTC
V: TRBV7-9
J: TRBJ1-2
size: few
D: .

CDR3: CATSTELNEKLFF
DNA: TGTGCCACCTCGACAGAGCTGAATGAAAAACTGTTTTTT
V: TRBV14
J: TRBJ1-4
size: many
D: .

CDR3: CASSLRGLNEQFF
DNA: TGTGCCAGCAGCTTGCGGGGGCTAAATGAGCAGTTCTTC
V: TRBV7-9
J: TRBJ2-1
size: few
D: .

CDR3: CASSSNRGNTGELFF
DNA: TGCGCCAGCAGCTCCAACAGGGGAAACACCGGGGAGCTGTTTTTT
V: TRBV5-1
J: TRBJ2-2
size: .
D: TRBD1

CDR3: CASSAGQSSYEQYF
DNA: TGTGCCAGCAGTGCGGGACAGAGCTCCTACGAGCAGTACTTC
V: TRBV28
J: TRBJ2-7
size: few
D: .